This T cell receptor beta chain comes out of a study of blood T cell repertoires in COVID-19 (dated by TCRdb to 2020 to 2022). Concerning the study at large: Samples from collaborators originated in the United States, Italy and Spain and spanned both the acute and convalescent phases of COVID-19. The prospective study material was composed of cDNA or gDNA derived from T cells, B-cell-depleted T cells, or PBMCs. Deeply sampled blood TCRbeta repertoires from subjects exposed to, actively infected with, or recovered from COVID-19 were included in the dataset. The repertoires were made available in a free public database intended to serve as a resource for research on the immune response to SARS-CoV-2. Samples came from the ongoing ImmuneRACE study (first 160 participants) plus 1,254 subjects from 6 global collaborators. Nearly every sample came with metadata listing a de-identified subject ID, COVID-19 status, age in years and sex. Where available, HLA class I and class II types were taken from metadata supplied by the sample provider and were not determined by assay-based typing.

In the prospective study, participants were roughly 18 to 100 years old, resided in about two dozen geographic areas of the United States, and were enrolled through a virtual design. Cohort assignment in the prospective study relied on participant-reported clinical history from a screening survey and a study questionnaire. ImmuneRACE Cohort 3 recovered participants were defined by two consecutive negative NP/OP PCR tests, healthcare professional clearance, or symptom resolution. In the prospective study, whole blood, serum and a nasopharyngeal or oropharyngeal swab were collected from each participant by mobile phlebotomists. Additional blood draws and questionnaires over a roughly two-month period could optionally be provided by prospective study participants. Blood samples from the prospective study were shipped frozen or at room temperature prior to DNA extraction. Remarks on this clone: Its antigen specificity is not known. No quality values exist for individual bases; no much larger clone is one base distant.

The paper's findings and limits, for the study overall: Clinical and demographic metadata were provided uncurated, with the amount varying by source and participant.

The immunoSEQ Assay, a bias-controlled multiplex PCR, was used to amplify TCRbeta CDR3 regions from genomic DNA. As for the authors' bioinformatics: The number of nucleated cells in each sample was estimated by amplification of reference gene primers within the assay. To quantify the absolute abundance of each unique TCRbeta CDR3 rearrangement, sequence reads were collapsed and filtered. For each sample, productive Simpson clonality was calculated as the square root of Simpson's diversity index across productive rearrangements. Held by TCRdb, this immuneACCESS table contains in-frame sequences only and omits some clones. Under half of the omission traces to an unresolved V gene where checked; the cause of the rest is unknown. V, J and clone size derive from that table, while D and trimming were established from the DNA sequence. The sample profile shows 150,000 to 200,000 clones; roughly 82% of them were found once. About 15% of the sample is held by the ten biggest clonotypes.

The V and J ends are trimmed by 2 bases and 14 bases, leaving 13 bases between them. According to the germline V gene (reference sequence), CDR1 reads LNHNV and CDR2 reads YYDKDF. There are 13 amino acids in the CDR3, from cysteine to phenylalanine inclusive. The only DNA kept is the CDR3, 39 bases in frame from the first base. Sequencing was performed on PBMCs or T cells enriched from blood (not recorded which). This receptor was obtained from a man aged 45 to 65 who had recovered from COVID-19. The rearranged segments are TRBV15 and TRBJ1-6, with no confidently assigned D gene. The encoded CDR3 is CATSRPSGWSLHF. DNA sequence: TGTGCCACCAGCAGACCCTCAGGTTGGTCCCTCCACTTT.